The entry below gives a single T cell receptor beta chain sequence along with its context. The target antigen is unknown. The authors prepared the TCRbeta library with unique molecular identifiers. MiXCR, run by TCRdb on the PCR reads, gives a single entry per CDR3 protein. The sample gives about 980,000 distinct CDR3 sequences, less than 30% of which show up once; under 30% is in the top ten. Germline CDR1 and CDR2: MGHRA and YSYEKL. V lost 2 bases to trimming and J lost 4 bases; unmatched junction nucleotides: 5. This CDR3 is 16 amino acids long. This specimen comes from a study of T-cell reconstitution after alpha-beta-depleted transplantation in children. Study conclusions and caveats: T-cell counts and diversity at one year following transplant were attributed mainly to newly produced T cells.

This sequence was found in a boy under two years old who had a stem cell transplant for SCID, so the T cells may come from the graft donor. The source was PBMCs, mostly from graft donor cells, collected 360 days after TCRalphabeta/CD19-depleted stem cell transplant. The chain is built from TRBV4-1 and TRBJ2-1; 10 positions agree with TRBD1. In DNA, the CDR3 is TGCGCCAGCAGCCAACGCGGACAGGGGGAATACAATGAGCAGTTCTTC. Its protein product is CASSQRGQGEYNEQFF.